Listed here are 18 T cell receptor beta chains from one sample, sequenced in a study of blood T cell repertoires in COVID-19. The data were produced by immunoSEQ multiplex PCR, yet TCRdb's version contains in-frame clones alone and is incomplete. The data contain about 210,000 clones, 80% to 90% of them seen just once; the ten biggest clones take up roughly 0.7%. The sample consisted of peripheral blood. The origin of the receptors is a man aged 35 to 55 with acute or convalescent COVID-19.

This chain connects TRBV11-2 to TRBJ2-2; D is perhaps TRBD2 (6 bases). V lost 1 base to trimming and J lost 4 bases, with 19 bases between them. The germline V gene has CDR1 SGHAT and CDR2 FQNNGV. This CDR3 region has 18 residues. CDR3 coding DNA: TGTGCCAGCAGCTTAGGGGCTAGCGCTACCCGCAGCACCGGGGAGCTGTTTTTT. This codes for CASSLGASATRSTGELFF.

The chain is built from TRBV19 and TRBJ2-7, with 9 bases aligning to TRBD2. The CDR3 length is 15 residues. Germline V gives CDR1 LNHDA, CDR2 SQIVND (reference sequence). V shed 1 base and J 4 bases; nucleotides not matched to a gene: 5. CDR3: CASSIAPSGKYEQYF. CDR3 nucleotides: TGTGCCAGTAGTATAGCGCCTAGCGGGAAATACGAGCAGTACTTC.

The rearrangement uses TRBV4-3 and TRBJ2-5; TRBD1 is a possible D gene (6 bases). This CDR3 is 18 amino acids long. V lost 0 bases and J lost 5, with 22 bases in between. Germline V CDR1 and CDR2: LGHNA, YSLEER. This chain's CDR3 is CASSQDIFRGSRGETQYF. The CDR3 DNA follows: TGCGCCAGCAGCCAAGATATTTTCCGGGGTAGTAGGGGGGAGACCCAGTACTTC.

This clone came up a few times. This chain uses TRBV28 with TRBJ1-2, with a possible D match to TRBD1 (5 bases). Germline V gene lookup returns CDR1 MDHEN and CDR2 SYDVKM. V was shortened by 5 bases and J by 7 bases, with 26 bases between the two germline ends. The CDR3 runs to 17 residues. CDR3 DNA sequence: TGTGCCAGCAGTCCCCCAGGGCAGCTCCCCCACGTTTCTGGCTACACCTTC. Its translation is CASSPPGQLPHVSGYTF.

The V call is TRBV6-5, the J call TRBJ2-7; 9 bases map to TRBD2. CDR3 size: 15 residues. The V gene's germline CDR1 is MNHEY and CDR2 SVGAGI. V shed 6 bases, J shed 3 bases, and the junction held 9 bases outside the gene matches. The DNA for the CDR3 is TGTGCCAGCAGCCAGGCTAGCGGGACCTTCTACGAGCAGTACTTC. It translates to CASSQASGTFYEQYF.

This clone showed up just once. This sequence joins TRBV7-9 and TRBJ1-1; D gene uncertain. The V gene lost 6 bases and the J gene lost 8 bases, with 13 bases spanning the gap. Germline CDR1 and CDR2: SEHNR and FQNEAQ (reference sequence). The length of the CDR3 is 12 residues. As DNA, the CDR3 is TGTGCCAGCAGGCAGGCCGGATTAGAAGCTTTCTTT. The encoded protein is CASRQAGLEAFF. Supplemented by reference TRBV7-9 and TRBJ1-1, the full variable domain reads DTGVSQNPRHKITKRGQNVTFRCDPISEHNRLYWYRQTLGQGPEFLTYFQNEAQLEKSRLLSDRFSAERPKGSFSTLEIQRTEQGDSAMYLCASRQAGLEAFFGQGTRLTVV.

CDR3 DNA sequence: TGTGCCTGGAGTAGAGAGGCGATCACCGGGGAGCTGTTTTTT. Its translation: CAWSREAITGELFF. The V call is TRBV30, the J call TRBJ2-2; D is unclear. V was pared by 2 bases and J by 4 bases, with 11 bases between. Germline-derived CDR1 and CDR2 are GTSNPN and SVGIG (reference sequence). The CDR3 has 14 amino acids.

The chain employs TRBV18 and TRBJ1-4, with 7 bases matching TRBD1. The V segment lost 9 bases and the J segment 8 bases; nucleotides outside the gene matches: 12. The germline gives CDR1 KGHSH, CDR2 LQKENI. The CDR3 totals 14 residues. The CDR3 spells CASKTGTVDEKLFF. CDR3 in DNA: TGTGCCAGTAAAACCGGGACAGTGGACGAAAAACTGTTTTTT.

The chain carries TRBV3-1 (or the pseudogene TRBV3-2) and TRBJ1-2, with 12 bases lining up with TRBD1. V shed 3 bases, J shed 7 bases, and the junction held 0 bases outside the gene matches. The V gene's germline CDR1 is LGHDT and CDR2 YNNKEL (reference sequence). CDR3 length equals 13 residues. CDR3 amino acids: CASSQGQGAGYTF. In DNA, the CDR3 is TGTGCCAGCAGCCAGGGACAGGGGGCTGGCTACACCTTC.

CDR3: CASRPGTDYGYTF. CDR3 nucleotide sequence: TGTGCCAGCAGGCCCGGGACAGACTATGGCTACACCTTC. V gene TRBV6-5 combines with J gene TRBJ1-2; TRBD1 matches 7 bases. V lost 6 bases and J lost 3; bases outside the gene matches: 4. The CDR3 consists of 13 residues. Germline assignment: CDR1 MNHEY and CDR2 SVGAGI.

The chain has TRBV9 and TRBJ2-1, with 9 bases aligning to TRBD2. Germline V lookup: CDR1 SGDLS, CDR2 YYNGEE. The CDR3 is 15 residues long. The V gene end was trimmed by 0 bases and the J gene end by 4 bases; junction bases not matched to a gene: 2. CDR3 residues: CASSVVSGGYNEQFF. CDR3 sequence (DNA): TGTGCCAGCAGCGTAGTTAGCGGGGGTTACAATGAGCAGTTCTTC. Full variable domain (remainder filled in from reference TRBV9 and TRBJ2-1): DSGVTQTPKHLITATGQRVTLRCSPRSGDLSVYWYQQSLDQGLQFLIQYYNGEERAKGNILERFSAQQFPDLHSELNLSSLELGDSALYFCASSVVSGGYNEQFFGPGTRLTVL.

The chain is built from TRBV19 and TRBJ2-7, with D unclear. CDR1 is LNHDA and CDR2 is SQIVND in the germline V gene (reference sequence). The V end lost 3 bases, the J end lost 5 bases, and 8 bases lay between the germline ends. There are 12 residues in the CDR3. The CDR3 protein is CASSIFGNEQYF. The CDR3 bases are TGTGCCAGTAGTATCTTTGGCAACGAGCAGTACTTC.

CDR3 region: CASSEGRGHTEAFF. CDR3 nucleotides: TGTGCCAGCAGCGAGGGGCGGGGGCACACTGAAGCTTTCTTT. V usage is TRBV7-6 and J usage is TRBJ1-1, with a weak D call TRBD1 (6 bases). There are 14 residues in the CDR3. The germline gives CDR1 SGHVS, CDR2 FNYEAQ. Trimming took 5 bases from V and 3 from J, leaving 13 bases between them.

The chain links TRBV28 to TRBJ2-2; TRBD1 matches 8 bases. Looked up from germline, CDR1 is MDHEN and CDR2 is SYDVKM. V dropped 10 bases and J dropped 8; count of bases not matched to a gene: 6. This CDR3 contains 12 residues. CDR3 region: CATDRGVGELFF. The CDR3 DNA reads TGTGCCACAGACAGGGGAGTGGGGGAGCTGTTTTTT.

This clone is a singleton in its sample. The chain links TRBV19 to TRBJ1-5; 9 bases align to TRBD1. This CDR3 is 14 amino acids long. From germline, CDR1 is LNHDA and CDR2 SQIVND (reference sequence). J lost 7 bases, V lost 5 bases, and 6 bases had no gene match. CDR3 nucleotide sequence: TGTGCCAGTAGTTCGACAGGGGGGGACCAGCCCCAGCATTTT. Protein product: CASSSTGGDQPQHF.

The chain uses TRBV30 and TRBJ1-2; 8 bases fit TRBD1. The CDR3 is 14 residues long. Per the germline V gene, CDR1 is GTSNPN and CDR2 is SVGIG (reference sequence). J gave up 6 bases and V 3 bases, and 9 bases lay outside the gene matches. CDR3 nucleotide sequence: TGTGCCTGGAGCCCCGGACAGGGAATGCATGGCTACACCTTC. Protein sequence: CAWSPGQGMHGYTF.

This clone showed up just once. The chain combines TRBV2 with TRBJ1-1; D is uncertain. CDR3 length: 13 residues. In germline, CDR1 is SNHLY, CDR2 FYNNEI. V was clipped by 6 bases and J by 2 bases, with 10 bases between them. DNA for the CDR3: TGTGCCAGCAGCCCTAGACCAAACACTGAAGCTTTCTTT. Encoded protein: CASSPRPNTEAFF.

The chain couples TRBV28 to TRBJ2-7, with D possibly being TRBD2 (6 bases). The CDR3 runs 15 residues. The V and J ends lost 0 bases and 3 bases respectively, with 12 bases between them. Germline V lookup: CDR1 MDHEN, CDR2 SYDVKM. The CDR3 DNA reads TGTGCCAGCAGTTTATGGGGGGGAGAGAGCTACGAGCAGTACTTC. It codes for CASSLWGGESYEQYF.